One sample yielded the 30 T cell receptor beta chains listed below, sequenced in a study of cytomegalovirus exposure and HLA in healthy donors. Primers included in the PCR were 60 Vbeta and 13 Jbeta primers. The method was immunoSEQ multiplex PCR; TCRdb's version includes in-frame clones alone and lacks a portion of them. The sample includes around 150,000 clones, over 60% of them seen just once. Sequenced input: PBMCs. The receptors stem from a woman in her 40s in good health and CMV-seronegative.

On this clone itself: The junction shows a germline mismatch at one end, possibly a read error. The CDR3 DNA reads as TGTGCCAGCAGCGTAAGGTTTGGTGCGGGGGGCATCCAAAAGACCCAGTACTTC. This codes for CASSVRFGAGGIQKTQYF. The V call is TRBV9, the J call TRBJ2-5; 8 bases are shared with TRBD2. The germline CDR1 and CDR2 sequences are SGDLS and YYNGEE. CDR3 size: 18 residues.

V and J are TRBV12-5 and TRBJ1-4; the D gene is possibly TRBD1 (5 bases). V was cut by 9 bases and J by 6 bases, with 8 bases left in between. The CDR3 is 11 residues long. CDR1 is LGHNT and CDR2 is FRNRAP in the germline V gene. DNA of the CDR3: TGTGCTAGGGGGGGGGATGAAAAACTGTTTTTT. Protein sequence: CARGGDEKLFF.

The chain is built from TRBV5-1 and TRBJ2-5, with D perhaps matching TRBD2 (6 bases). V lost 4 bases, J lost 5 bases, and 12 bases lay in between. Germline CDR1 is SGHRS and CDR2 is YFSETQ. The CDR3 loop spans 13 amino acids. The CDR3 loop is CASSLTRTETQYF. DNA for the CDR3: TGCGCCAGCAGCCTGACTAGGACGGAGACCCAGTACTTC.

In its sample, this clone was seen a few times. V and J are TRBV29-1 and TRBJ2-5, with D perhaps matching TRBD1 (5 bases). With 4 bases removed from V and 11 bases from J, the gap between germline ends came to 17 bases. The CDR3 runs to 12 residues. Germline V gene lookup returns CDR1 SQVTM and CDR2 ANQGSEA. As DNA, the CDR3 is TGCAGCGTTGGGTCAAAGGGGTACGGGCAGTACTTC. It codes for CSVGSKGYGQYF.

The CDR3 nucleotides read TGCGCCAGCAGGGACAGGGGCCCCTTTGGCTACACCTTC. Its protein is CASRDRGPFGYTF. V is TRBV23-1 and J is TRBJ1-2; 9 bases agree with TRBD1. TRBV23-1 qualifies as an ORF whose function is uncertain. The CDR3 extends over 13 amino acids. V lost 6 bases to trimming and J lost 7 bases; unmatched junction nucleotides: 6.

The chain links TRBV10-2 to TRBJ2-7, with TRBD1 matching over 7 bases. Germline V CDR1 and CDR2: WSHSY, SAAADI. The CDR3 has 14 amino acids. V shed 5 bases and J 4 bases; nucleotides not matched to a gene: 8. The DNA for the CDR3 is TGCGCCAGCAGTTACACCCGGGACAGATACGAGCAGTACTTC. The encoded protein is CASSYTRDRYEQYF.

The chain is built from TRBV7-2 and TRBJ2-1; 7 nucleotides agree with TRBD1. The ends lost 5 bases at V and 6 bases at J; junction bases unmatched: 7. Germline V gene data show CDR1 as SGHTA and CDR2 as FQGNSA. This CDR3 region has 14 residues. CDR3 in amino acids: CASSLMGQINEQFF. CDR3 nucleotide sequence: TGTGCCAGCAGCCTCATGGGACAGATCAATGAGCAGTTCTTC.

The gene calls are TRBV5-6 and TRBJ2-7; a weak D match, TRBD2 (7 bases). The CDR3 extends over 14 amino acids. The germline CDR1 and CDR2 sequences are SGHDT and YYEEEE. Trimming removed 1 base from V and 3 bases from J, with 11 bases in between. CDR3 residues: CASSLKGGGYEQYF. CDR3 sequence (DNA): TGTGCCAGCAGCTTGAAGGGGGGGGGCTACGAGCAGTACTTC.

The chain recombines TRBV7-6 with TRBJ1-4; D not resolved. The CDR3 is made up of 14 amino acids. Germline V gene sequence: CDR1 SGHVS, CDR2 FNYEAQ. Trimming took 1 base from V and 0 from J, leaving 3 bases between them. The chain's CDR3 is CASSLGATNEKLFF. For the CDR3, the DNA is TGTGCCAGCAGCTTAGGAGCAACTAATGAAAAACTGTTTTTT. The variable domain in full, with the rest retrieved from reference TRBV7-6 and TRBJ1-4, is GAGVSQSPRYKVTKRGQDVALRCDPISGHVSLYWYRQALGQGPEFLTYFNYEAQQDKSGLPNDRFSAERPEGSISTLTIQRTEQRDSAMYRCASSLGATNEKLFFGSGTQLSVL.

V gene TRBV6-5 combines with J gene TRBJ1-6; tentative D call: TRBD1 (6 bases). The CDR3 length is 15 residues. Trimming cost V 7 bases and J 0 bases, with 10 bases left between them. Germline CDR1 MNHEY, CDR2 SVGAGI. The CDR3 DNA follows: TGTGCCAGCACCACAGGGAGCTCCTATAATTCACCCCTCCACTTT. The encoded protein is CASTTGSSYNSPLHF.

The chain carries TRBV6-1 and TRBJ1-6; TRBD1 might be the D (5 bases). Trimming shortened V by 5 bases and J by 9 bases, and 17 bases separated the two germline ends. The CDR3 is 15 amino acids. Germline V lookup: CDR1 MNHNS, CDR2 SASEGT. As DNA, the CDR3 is TGTGCCAGCAGTCTCAACGGGGGGGATGGTTCACCCCTCCACTTT. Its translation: CASSLNGGDGSPLHF.

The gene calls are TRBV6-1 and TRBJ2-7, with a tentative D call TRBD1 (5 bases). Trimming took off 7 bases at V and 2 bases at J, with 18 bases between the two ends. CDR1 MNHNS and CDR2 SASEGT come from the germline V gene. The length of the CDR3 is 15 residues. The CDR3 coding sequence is TGTGCCAGCATGAGTTCAGGGCGCCTCACCTACGAGCAGTACTTC. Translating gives CASMSSGRLTYEQYF.

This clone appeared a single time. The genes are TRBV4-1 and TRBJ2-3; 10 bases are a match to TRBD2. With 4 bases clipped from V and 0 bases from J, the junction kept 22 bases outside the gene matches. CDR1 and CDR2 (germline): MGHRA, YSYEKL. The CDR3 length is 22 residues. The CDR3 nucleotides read TGCGCCAGCAGCCCGCCCCAAGGTTTCGTAGCGGGGGGCTCTTCTAGCACAGATACGCAGTATTTT. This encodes CASSPPQGFVAGGSSSTDTQYF.

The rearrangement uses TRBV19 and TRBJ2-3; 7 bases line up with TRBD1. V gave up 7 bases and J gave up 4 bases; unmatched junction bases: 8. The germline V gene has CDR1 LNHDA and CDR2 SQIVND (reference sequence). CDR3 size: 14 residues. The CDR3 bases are TGTGCCAGTACCACGACAGGGAGCGCAGATACGCAGTATTTT. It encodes CASTTTGSADTQYF.

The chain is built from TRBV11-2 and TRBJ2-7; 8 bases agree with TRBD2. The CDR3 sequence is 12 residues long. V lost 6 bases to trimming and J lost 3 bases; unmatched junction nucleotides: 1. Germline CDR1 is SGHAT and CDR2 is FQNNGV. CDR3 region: CASSSGVYEQYF. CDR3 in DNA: TGTGCCAGCAGTAGCGGGGTCTACGAGCAGTACTTC.

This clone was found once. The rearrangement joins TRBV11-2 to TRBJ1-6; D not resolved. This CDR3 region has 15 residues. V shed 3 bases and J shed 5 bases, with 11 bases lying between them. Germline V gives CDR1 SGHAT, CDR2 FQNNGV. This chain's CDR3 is CASSFDNANNSPLHF. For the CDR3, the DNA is TGTGCCAGCAGCTTCGACAACGCAAATAATTCACCCCTCCACTTT. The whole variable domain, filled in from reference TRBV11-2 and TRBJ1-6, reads EAGVAQSPRYKIIEKRQSVAFWCNPISGHATLYWYQQILGQGPKLLIQFQNNGVVDDSQLPKDRFSAERLKGVDSTLKIQPAKLEDSAVYLCASSFDNANNSPLHFGNGTRLTVT.

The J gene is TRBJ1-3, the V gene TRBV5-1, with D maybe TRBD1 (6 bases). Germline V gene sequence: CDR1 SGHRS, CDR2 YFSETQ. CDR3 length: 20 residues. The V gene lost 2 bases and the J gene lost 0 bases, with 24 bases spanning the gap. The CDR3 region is CASSFESLLQGSFSGNTIYF. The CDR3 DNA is TGCGCCAGCAGCTTTGAATCCTTACTACAGGGATCCTTCTCTGGAAACACCATATATTTT.

The CDR3 DNA follows: TGTGCCAGTAGTCCAGGACAGGGTGGGAATTCACCCCTCCACTTT. This codes for CASSPGQGGNSPLHF. J is TRBJ1-6 and V is TRBV19; 8 bases match TRBD1. This CDR3 comprises 15 residues. From germline, CDR1 is LNHDA and CDR2 SQIVND (reference sequence). V shed 5 bases and J 7 bases; nucleotides not matched to a gene: 7.

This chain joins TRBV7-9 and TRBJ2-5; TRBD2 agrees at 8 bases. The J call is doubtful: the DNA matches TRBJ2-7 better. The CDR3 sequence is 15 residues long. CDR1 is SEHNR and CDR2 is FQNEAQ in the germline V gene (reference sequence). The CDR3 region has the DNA TGTGCCAGCAGCGTGAGCGGGGGTAACGAGAACGAGCAGTACTTC. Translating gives CASSVSGGNENEQYF.

CDR3 sequence: CASSLVGQVNQPQHF. The DNA of the CDR3 is TGTGCCAGCAGCTTAGTAGGCCAGGTTAATCAGCCCCAGCATTTT. V and J are TRBV7-2 and TRBJ1-5; D gene uncertain. This CDR3 spans 15 amino acids. V was trimmed by 1 base and J by 4 bases, leaving 11 bases between them. The germline gives CDR1 SGHTA, CDR2 FQGNSA.

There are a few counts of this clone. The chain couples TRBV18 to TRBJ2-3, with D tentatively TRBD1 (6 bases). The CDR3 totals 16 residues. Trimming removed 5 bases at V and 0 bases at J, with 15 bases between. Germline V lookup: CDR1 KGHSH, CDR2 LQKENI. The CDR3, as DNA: TGTGCCAGCTCAAAGCCGGGACACCCTAGCACAGATACGCAGTATTTT. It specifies CASSKPGHPSTDTQYF.

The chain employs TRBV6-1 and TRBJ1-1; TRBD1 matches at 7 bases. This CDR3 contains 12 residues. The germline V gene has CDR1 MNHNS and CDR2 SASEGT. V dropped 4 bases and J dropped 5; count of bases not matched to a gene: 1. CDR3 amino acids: CASSGTGTEAFF. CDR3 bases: TGTGCCAGCAGTGGGACAGGAACTGAAGCTTTCTTT.

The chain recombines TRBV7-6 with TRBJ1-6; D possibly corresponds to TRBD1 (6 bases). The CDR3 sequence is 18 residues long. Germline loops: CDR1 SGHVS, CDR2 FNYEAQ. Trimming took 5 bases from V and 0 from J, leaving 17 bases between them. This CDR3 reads CASSPVGGLSSYNSPLHF. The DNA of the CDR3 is TGTGCCAGCAGCCCGGTAGGGGGTCTAAGCTCCTATAATTCACCCCTCCACTTT. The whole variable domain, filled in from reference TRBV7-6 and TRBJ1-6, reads GAGVSQSPRYKVTKRGQDVALRCDPISGHVSLYWYRQALGQGPEFLTYFNYEAQQDKSGLPNDRFSAERPEGSISTLTIQRTEQRDSAMYRCASSPVGGLSSYNSPLHFGNGTRLTVT.

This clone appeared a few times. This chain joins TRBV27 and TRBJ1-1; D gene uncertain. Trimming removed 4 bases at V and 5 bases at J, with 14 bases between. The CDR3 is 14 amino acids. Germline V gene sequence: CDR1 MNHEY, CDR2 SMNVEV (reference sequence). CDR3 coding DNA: TGTGCCAGCAGTTCCCCGGGATGGGGAACTGAAGCTTTCTTT. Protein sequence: CASSSPGWGTEAFF.

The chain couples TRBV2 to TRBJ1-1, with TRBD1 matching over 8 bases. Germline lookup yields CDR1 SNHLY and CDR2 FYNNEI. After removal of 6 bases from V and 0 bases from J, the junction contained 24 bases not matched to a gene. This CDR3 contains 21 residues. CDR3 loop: CASRSTSGGRESLDMNTEAFF. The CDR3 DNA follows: TGTGCCAGCAGATCAACGTCAGGGGGCAGGGAAAGCCTAGACATGAACACTGAAGCTTTCTTT.

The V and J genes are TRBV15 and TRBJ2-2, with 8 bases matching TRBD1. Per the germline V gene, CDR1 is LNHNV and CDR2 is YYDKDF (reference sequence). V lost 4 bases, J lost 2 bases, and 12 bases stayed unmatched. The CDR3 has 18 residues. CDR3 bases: TGTGCCACCAGCATTCGACTCGGCGGACAGGGCAACACCGGGGAGCTGTTTTTT. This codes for CATSIRLGGQGNTGELFF.

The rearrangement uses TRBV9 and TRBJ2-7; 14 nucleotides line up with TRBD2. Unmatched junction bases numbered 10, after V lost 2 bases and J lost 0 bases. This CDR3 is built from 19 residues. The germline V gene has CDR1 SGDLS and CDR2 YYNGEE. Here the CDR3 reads CASSVGSGTSGGRSYEQYF. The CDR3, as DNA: TGTGCCAGCAGCGTTGGTAGCGGGACTAGCGGGGGCCGCTCCTACGAGCAGTACTTC.

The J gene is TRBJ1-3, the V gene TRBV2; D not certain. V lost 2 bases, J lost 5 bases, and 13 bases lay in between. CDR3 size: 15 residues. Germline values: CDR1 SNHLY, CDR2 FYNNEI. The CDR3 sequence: CASSEWASKRNTIYF. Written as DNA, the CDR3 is TGTGCCAGCAGTGAATGGGCCAGCAAAAGAAACACCATATATTTT.

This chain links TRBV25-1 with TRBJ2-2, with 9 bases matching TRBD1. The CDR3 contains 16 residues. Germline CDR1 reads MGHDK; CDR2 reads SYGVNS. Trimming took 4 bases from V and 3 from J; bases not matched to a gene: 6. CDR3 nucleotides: TGTGCCAGCAGTGCCGACGGACAGGGGTACACCGGGGAGCTGTTTTTT. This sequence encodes CASSADGQGYTGELFF.

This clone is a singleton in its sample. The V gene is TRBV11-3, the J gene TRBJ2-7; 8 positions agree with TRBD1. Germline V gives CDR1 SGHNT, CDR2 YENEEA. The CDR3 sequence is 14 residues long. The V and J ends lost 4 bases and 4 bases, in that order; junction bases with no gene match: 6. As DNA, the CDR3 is TGTGCCAGCAGCTCCTCGGGACAGGAGTACGAGCAGTACTTC. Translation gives CASSSSGQEYEQYF.